Included here is one T cell receptor (beta chain) sequence, with context. Random hexamers served to reverse transcribe about 0.45 to 1 ug RNA. TCRdb analysed the immunoSEQ multiplex PCR reads with MiXCR anew, one entry per CDR3 protein. The sample has 130,000 or so distinct CDR3 sequences, just under 95% seen once; the top ten hold around 0.27%. These data belong to a study of CD8 T cells in Susac syndrome. The sample consisted of CD8+ T cells from PBMCs. The clonotype was recovered from a human donor with Susac syndrome.

The CDR3, as DNA: TGCAGCGCTAATCTTGGGACAGGGGACCATGGCTACACCTTC. The encoded protein is CSANLGTGDHGYTF. This chain uses TRBV29-1 with TRBJ1-2, with 10 bases identical to TRBD1. With V trimmed by 7 bases and J by 6 bases, 11 bases remained unmatched. Germline V gives CDR1 SQVTM, CDR2 ANQGSEA. This CDR3 region has 14 residues.